Below, one T cell receptor beta chain is given with its context. No antigen is known for it. The CDR3 has 15 amino acids. The ends lost 8 bases at V and 6 bases at J; junction bases unmatched: 13. Germline V gene sequence: CDR1 GTSNPN, CDR2 SVGIG (reference sequence). These data originate in a study of STAT5B mutations in CD4+ large granular lymphocyte leukemia. In the authors' workflow: The detection floor for productive clonotype frequency was 2.59 x 10-5. Sequencing used immunoSEQ multiplex PCR; TCRdb keeps in-frame clones, though not all of them. The V and J calls and clone size were taken over from that table, and D and trimming were inferred from the DNA. This table holds roughly 30,000 clones, roughly 72% found once. Overall study results and limits: Data were not HLA-matched across samples. Without putative leukemic clones, patient CD4-sorted repertoires remained more clonal than healthy CD4+ repertoires. TRBV06-family usage was enriched in top patient clones (8/27) versus controls (2/35).

The V gene is TRBV30, the J gene TRBJ2-3, with 11 bases fitting TRBD2. The receptor's source is a human donor in good health. Sequenced: CD4+ T cells from blood buffy coats. The CDR3 nucleotides are TGTGCCAGGACCGGGGCTAGCGGGGGGAGGGATACGCAGTATTTT. Translated, it gives CARTGASGGRDTQYF.